Below, 11 T cell receptor beta chains from the same sample are listed, as sequenced in a study of T cell repertoires in ileal Crohn's disease. Profiling relied on immunoSEQ multiplex PCR, and the TCRdb table lists in-frame clones only, not all of them. The sample has 8,000 or so clones, around four fifths seen once. The specimen sequenced was ileal tissue. These receptors originate from an adult with Crohn's disease.

The chain links TRBV6-5 to TRBJ2-2; 8 positions match TRBD2. V dropped 4 bases and J dropped 4; count of bases not matched to a gene: 5. This CDR3 spans 15 amino acids. The germline gives CDR1 MNHEY, CDR2 SVGAGI. CDR3 protein: CASSLLAGSTGELFF. CDR3 coding DNA: TGTGCCAGCAGTTTATTAGCGGGGTCCACCGGGGAGCTGTTTTTT.

DNA for the CDR3: TGCGCCAGCAGCCCGTTCCAGGGAAACACCATATATTTT. Residues: CASSPFQGNTIYF. The gene calls are TRBV5-1 and TRBJ1-3; no clear D gene. The CDR3 contains 13 residues. The germline gives CDR1 SGHRS, CDR2 YFSETQ. The germline V and J ends were trimmed by 4 bases and 4 bases, with 9 bases remaining between them.

The CDR3 protein is CASSYLWGGTEAFF. The CDR3 DNA reads as TGTGCCAGCAGTTACCTTTGGGGAGGCACTGAAGCTTTCTTT. The chain uses TRBV6-5 and TRBJ1-1; D is ambiguous. The V gene lost 2 bases and the J gene lost 4 bases, with 11 bases spanning the gap. Germline CDR1 is MNHEY and CDR2 is SVGAGI. The CDR3 has 14 residues.

This rearrangement joins TRBV9 to TRBJ1-1, with D tentatively TRBD1 (6 bases). From germline, CDR1 is SGDLS and CDR2 YYNGEE. This CDR3 is built from 15 residues. V gave up 1 base and J gave up 6 bases, with 16 bases separating them. The CDR3 loop reads CASSVSPGARPEAFF. CDR3 nucleotides: TGTGCCAGCAGCGTAAGTCCAGGGGCCCGCCCTGAAGCTTTCTTT. Using reference TRBV9 and TRBJ1-1 for the parts outside the CDR3, the full variable domain is DSGVTQTPKHLITATGQRVTLRCSPRSGDLSVYWYQQSLDQGLQFLIQYYNGEERAKGNILERFSAQQFPDLHSELNLSSLELGDSALYFCASSVSPGARPEAFFGQGTRLTVV.

V and J are TRBV28 and TRBJ1-6; 8 nucleotides line up with TRBD1. The CDR3 sequence is 15 residues long. The germline gives CDR1 MDHEN, CDR2 SYDVKM. J gave up 7 bases and V 7 bases, and 9 bases lay outside the gene matches. CDR3 in amino acids: CASNEQGARNSPLHF. CDR3 bases: TGTGCCAGCAACGAGCAGGGGGCGAGAAATTCACCCCTCCACTTT.

V and J are TRBV5-6 and TRBJ1-4; 9 nucleotides match TRBD1. Trimming at V came to 2 bases and at J to 8 bases, leaving 13 bases not matched to a gene. The germline V gene encodes CDR1 SGHDT and CDR2 YYEEEE. CDR3 length: 17 amino acids. The CDR3 loop reads CASSFASTGTGREKLFF. Written as DNA, the CDR3 is TGTGCCAGCAGCTTCGCCAGCACCGGGACAGGGAGGGAAAAACTGTTTTTT.

This clone was picked up a small number of times. This chain links TRBV28 with TRBJ1-1; 7 bases line up with TRBD1. V trimming: 7 bases; J trimming: 6 bases; junction bases outside the gene matches: 11. Germline loops: CDR1 MDHEN, CDR2 SYDVKM. The CDR3 spans 14 residues. CDR3 nucleotide sequence: TGTGCCAGCATCAACCCCCGACAGGGATCTGAAGCTTTCTTT. Residues: CASINPRQGSEAFF.

The rearrangement uses TRBV6-1 and TRBJ1-6; TRBD1 might be the D (6 bases). CDR1 is MNHNS and CDR2 is SASEGT in the germline V gene. Trimming stripped 3 bases from V and 5 bases from J, with 14 bases between. The CDR3 runs 16 residues. The CDR3 spells CASSDLLGQHNSPLHF. Here the CDR3 DNA reads TGTGCCAGCAGTGACCTCCTTGGACAGCATAATTCACCCCTCCACTTT.

Only one count was recorded for this clone. The chain recombines TRBV27 with TRBJ1-6, with a tentative D call TRBD1 (6 bases). This CDR3 is built from 15 residues. Germline CDR1 MNHEY, CDR2 SMNVEV (reference sequence). Trimming took 3 bases from V and 7 from J, leaving 13 bases between them. The CDR3 DNA follows: TGTGCCAGCAGTTTGTTGGGTCAGGGGAATTCACCCCTCCACTTT. Its protein product is CASSLLGQGNSPLHF.

This chain connects TRBV9 to TRBJ1-2; the D gene is possibly TRBD1 (5 bases). Germline V CDR1 and CDR2: SGDLS, YYNGEE. This CDR3 has 15 amino acids. V lost 4 bases and J lost 3, with 16 bases in between. The CDR3 DNA reads as TGTGCCAGCAGCCTGGGAGGGGACGGTTACTATGGCTACACCTTC. It is translated as CASSLGGDGYYGYTF.

The J gene is TRBJ2-3, the V gene TRBV7-9; D remains ambiguous. Germline assignment: CDR1 SEHNR and CDR2 FQNEAQ (reference sequence). The CDR3 spans 13 residues. Trimming took 3 bases from V and 2 from J, leaving 6 bases between them. The CDR3 protein is CASSFQDTDTQYF. The CDR3 bases are TGTGCCAGCAGCTTTCAGGACACAGATACGCAGTATTTT.